Below, 18 T cell receptor beta chains from the same sample are listed, as sequenced in a study of T cell changes during pregnancy in multiple sclerosis. Measured with immunoSEQ multiplex PCR; TCRdb has only the in-frame clones, and not every one. The top ten clones hold approximately 1.2% of a sample with tens of thousands of clones, just over 85% of them seen once. The specimen comprised CD4+ T cells from peripheral blood mononuclear cells, sampled before pregnancy. These receptors were taken from a female donor with multiple sclerosis, enrolled in a pregnancy study.

The DNA of the CDR3 is TGCGCCAGCAGCCAAGATAGTGGCAGGGCTGAAAAACTGTTTTTT. Its translation is CASSQDSGRAEKLFF. The V call is TRBV4-1, the J call TRBJ1-4; tentatively, D is TRBD1 (5 bases). The CDR3 length is 15 residues. V was clipped by 0 bases and J by 7 bases, with 12 bases between them. CDR1 and CDR2 from the germline V gene are MGHRA and YSYEKL.

The rearrangement uses TRBV5-1 and TRBJ2-3, with D perhaps matching TRBD1 (5 bases). V lost 0 bases and J 6 bases, leaving 14 bases between the germline ends. Germline V lookup: CDR1 SGHRS, CDR2 YFSETQ. There are 15 residues in the CDR3. CDR3 nucleotide sequence: TGCGCCAGCAGCTTGGGTCAGGGTTTAGGGGATACGCAGTATTTT. This translates into CASSLGQGLGDTQYF.

V usage is TRBV7-9 and J usage is TRBJ2-3, with TRBD2 identical over 10 bases. The CDR3 consists of 14 residues. V dropped 1 base and J dropped 5; count of bases not matched to a gene: 0. CDR1 SEHNR and CDR2 FQNEAQ come from the germline V gene (reference sequence). The chain's CDR3 is CASSLVAGGDTQYF. In DNA, the CDR3 is TGTGCCAGCAGCTTAGTAGCGGGAGGAGATACGCAGTATTTT.

The chain carries TRBV2 and TRBJ2-2; 7 bases are shared with TRBD1. CDR3 length: 15 residues. Germline V gene sequence: CDR1 SNHLY, CDR2 FYNNEI. The V and J ends lost 2 bases and 5 bases, in that order; junction bases with no gene match: 5. The chain's CDR3 is CASSELDRRTGELFF. The CDR3 bases are TGTGCCAGCAGTGAACTGGACAGGAGGACCGGGGAGCTGTTTTTT.

The V call is TRBV4-1, the J call TRBJ1-5, with D tentatively TRBD1 (5 bases). V lost 4 bases to trimming and J lost 1 base, with 8 bases between them. The CDR3 sequence is 14 residues long. Germline values: CDR1 MGHRA, CDR2 YSYEKL. The CDR3 loop reads CASSLGVSNQPQHF. The CDR3 nucleotides read TGCGCCAGCAGCCTAGGGGTGAGCAATCAGCCCCAGCATTTT.

The gene calls are TRBV30 and TRBJ1-5, with a tentative D call TRBD1 (6 bases). Germline assignment: CDR1 GTSNPN and CDR2 SVGIG (reference sequence). V lost 5 bases and J 4 bases, leaving 9 bases between the germline ends. The CDR3 runs 12 residues. CDR3 nucleotides: TGTGCCTGGGGGACACCAAATCAGCCCCAGCATTTT. Encoded protein: CAWGTPNQPQHF.

The chain recombines TRBV6-5 with TRBJ2-5; TRBD1 might be the D (5 bases). The CDR3 is 14 amino acids. The germline CDR1 and CDR2 sequences are MNHEY and SVGAGI. The germline V and J ends were trimmed by 1 base and 2 bases, with 8 bases remaining between them. The DNA of the CDR3 is TGTGCCAGCAGTTACTACAACAGGCAAGAGACCCAGTACTTC. This translates into CASSYYNRQETQYF.

For this clone: Mismatch with germline at one junction end may stem from a read error. The chain links TRBV5-1 to TRBJ2-2; TRBD1 matches at 11 bases. The germline CDR1 and CDR2 sequences are SGHRS and YFSETQ. The CDR3 length is 15 residues. This chain's CDR3 is CASSGGQGATRELFF. The CDR3 nucleotides are TGCGCCAGCAGCGGAGGACAGGGGGCCACCAGGGAGCTGTTTTTT.

The chain recombines TRBV5-1 with TRBJ1-1; D is ambiguous. Trimming removed 3 bases from V and 1 base from J, with 10 bases in between. The germline CDR1 and CDR2 sequences are SGHRS and YFSETQ. The CDR3 is 14 residues long. The CDR3 DNA reads TGCGCCAGCAGCTCGGGTATCGCGAACACTGAAGCTTTCTTT. The encoded protein is CASSSGIANTEAFF.

The chain links TRBV7-2 to TRBJ1-2; 7 nucleotides match TRBD1. Germline V gene lookup returns CDR1 SGHTA and CDR2 FQGNSA. Unmatched junction bases numbered 9, after V lost 8 bases and J lost 3 bases. CDR3 length: 14 residues. CDR3: CASAPGQNYYGYTF. In DNA form, the CDR3 reads TGTGCCAGCGCCCCGGGACAGAATTACTATGGCTACACCTTC.

V and J are TRBV5-1 and TRBJ2-2; possibly TRBD2 for D (5 bases). The germline V and J ends were trimmed by 4 bases and 5 bases, with 9 bases remaining between them. CDR1 is SGHRS and CDR2 is YFSETQ in the germline V gene. This CDR3 is 13 amino acids long. The CDR3: CASSQERTGELFF. CDR3 nucleotides: TGCGCCAGCAGCCAAGAGCGGACCGGGGAGCTGTTTTTT.

The gene calls are TRBV28 and TRBJ2-7; D unresolved. Germline V gene lookup returns CDR1 MDHEN and CDR2 SYDVKM. Trimming cost V 5 bases and J 3 bases, with 11 bases left between them. The CDR3 runs 13 residues. CDR3 nucleotide sequence: TGTGCCAGCAGTCCCTCCCCTAGCTACGAGCAGTACTTC. This translates into CASSPSPSYEQYF. The entire variable domain, with the rest obtained from reference TRBV28 and TRBJ2-7, is as follows: DVKVTQSSRYLVKRTGEKVFLECVQDMDHENMFWYRQDPGLGLRLIYFSYDVKMKEKGDIPEGYSVSREKKERFSLILESASTNQTSMYLCASSPSPSYEQYFGPGTRLTVT.

The chain joins TRBV7-3 to TRBJ1-1, with D hard to call. This CDR3 is built from 13 residues. From germline, CDR1 is SGHTA and CDR2 FQGTGA. Trimming left V 7 bases short and J 3 bases short, with 12 bases between. The CDR3 region is CASNQPGDTEAFF. The CDR3 bases are TGTGCCAGCAACCAACCCGGAGACACTGAAGCTTTCTTT.

The chain couples TRBV9 to TRBJ2-1; no firm D call. Per germline, CDR1 SGDLS and CDR2 YYNGEE. The CDR3 has 14 residues. V lost 3 bases and J 8 bases, leaving 15 bases between the germline ends. CDR3 sequence: CASSASRNGDEQFF. In DNA, the CDR3 is TGTGCCAGCAGCGCCTCTAGGAATGGCGATGAGCAGTTCTTC.

The chain joins TRBV28 to TRBJ2-2; 7 nucleotides match TRBD1. Per the germline V gene, CDR1 is MDHEN and CDR2 is SYDVKM. The CDR3 extends over 15 amino acids. Trimming removed 2 bases from V and 2 bases from J; junction bases left unmatched: 2. CDR3 region: CASSLGTANTGELFF. The CDR3 DNA follows: TGTGCCAGCAGTTTAGGGACAGCTAACACCGGGGAGCTGTTTTTT.

The rearrangement links TRBV7-3 to TRBJ1-3, with D perhaps TRBD1 (5 bases). Trimming took 5 bases from V and 8 from J, leaving 16 bases between them. The CDR3 loop spans 14 amino acids. CDR1 is SGHTA, CDR2 FQGTGA, per germline. CDR3 in amino acids: CASSPLPGGDTIYF. The DNA for the CDR3 is TGTGCCAGCAGCCCTTTGCCGGGAGGGGACACCATATATTTT.

The gene calls are TRBV9 and TRBJ2-3; the D is unclear. This CDR3 has 16 residues. Germline lookup yields CDR1 SGDLS and CDR2 YYNGEE. V shed 4 bases and J shed 0 bases, with 15 bases lying between them. CDR3 in amino acids: CASSPRFLSSTDTQYF. CDR3 coding DNA: TGTGCCAGCAGCCCTAGATTCCTCTCTAGCACAGATACGCAGTATTTT.

The rearrangement joins TRBV28 to TRBJ2-2, with TRBD2 as a possible D gene (6 bases). This CDR3 contains 15 residues. V was trimmed by 4 bases and J by 7 bases, leaving 16 bases between them. Per germline, CDR1 MDHEN and CDR2 SYDVKM. CDR3 region: CASSSSVGGIGELFF. The CDR3 DNA is TGTGCCAGCAGTTCGTCGGTGGGGGGTATCGGGGAGCTGTTTTTT.